This is a list of T cell receptor beta chains from one sample in a study of radiation and T cells in renal cell carcinoma. Sequenced by immunoSEQ multiplex PCR; TCRdb stores in-frame clones only, minus some. The sample carries tens of thousands of clones, over 65% recorded once. The sequencing here drew on blood, taken from a patient whose treatment included radiotherapy and nephrectomy. These receptors all come from a man in his 60s with renal cell carcinoma. Each CDR3 is given with its conserved first and last residue. The order of the fields is clone size, CDR3 length, V gene, D gene, J gene, CDR3 DNA, CDR3 protein. A D gene is named only where the DNA matches it firmly. The size entry is marked missing in some rows and otherwise reads once, few, many or a size class.

NA	18	TRBV11-2	NA	TRBJ1-1	TGTGCCAGCAGCCGAGCTACACTCCCCATCCCCGGGAACACTGAAGCTTTCTTT	CASSRATLPIPGNTEAFF
NA	13	TRBV18	NA	TRBJ2-7	TGTGCCAGCTCACCGGGACAATCCTACGAGCAGTACTTC	CASSPGQSYEQYF
NA	17	TRBV7-9	TRBD2	TRBJ2-1	TGTGCCAGCAGCCTTACGACTAGCGGGGATATCTACAATGAGCAGTTCTTC	CASSLTTSGDIYNEQFF
once	15	TRBV5-1	NA	TRBJ2-3	TGCGCCAGCATCATAGGGGCAGGGGGCACAGATACGCAGTATTTT	CASIIGAGGTDTQYF
NA	12	TRBV6-1	NA	TRBJ2-7	TGTGCCAGCATGGCTCCCACTAGCGAGCAGTACTTC	CASMAPTSEQYF
NA	14	TRBV5-6	NA	TRBJ2-1	TGTGCCAGCAGCGAGGGGCTGGCCCACAATGAGCAGTTCTTC	CASSEGLAHNEQFF
once	15	TRBV10-1	NA	TRBJ2-1	TGCGCCAGCAGTGAGTCGACTAGTACCTACAATGAGCAGTTCTTC	CASSESTSTYNEQFF
few	16	TRBV28	TRBD1	TRBJ1-2	TGTGCCAGCAGTTTCGGAGCAGGGGGCATTAACTATGGCTACACCTTC	CASSFGAGGINYGYTF
NA	17	TRBV18	NA	TRBJ2-6	TGTGCCAGCTCACCAAATGGTAGGAGCTCTGGGGCCAACGTCCTGACTTTC	CASSPNGRSSGANVLTF
NA	15	TRBV29-1	NA	TRBJ2-7	TGCAGTGTACAGGGGGCGCGGGGGGGTAGGTACGAGCAGTACTTC	CSVQGARGGRYEQYF
NA	15	TRBV13	NA	TRBJ1-2	TGTGCCAGCAGCTTAAGTGGGGTTACTAACTATGGCTACACCTTC	CASSLSGVTNYGYTF
few	14	TRBV25-1	TRBD2	TRBJ2-1	TGTGCTGCGGTAGCGGGAGGGCCCGTCCATGAGCAGTTCTTC	CAAVAGGPVHEQFF
NA	16	TRBV6-6	NA	TRBJ2-5	TGTGCCAGCAGTTACGGGTCGGGAGTAGGAGGGGAGACCCAGTACTTC	CASSYGSGVGGETQYF
NA	18	TRBV4-1	TRBD2	TRBJ2-2	TGCGCCAGCAGCCAAGAGCCCCTAGCGGGAGTTAGTACCGGGGAGCTGTTTTTT	CASSQEPLAGVSTGELFF
NA	15	TRBV19	NA	TRBJ2-5	TGTGCCAGTAGTCACCGCGACCAGGGGCTGGTGACCCAGTACTTC	CASSHRDQGLVTQYF
NA	13	TRBV27	NA	TRBJ2-1	TGTGCCAGCTCCCTAAGCTCCTACAATGAGCAGTTCTTC	CASSLSSYNEQFF
NA	15	TRBV9	NA	TRBJ2-7	TGTGCCAGCAGCGTAGGCTTAGAAACCTTCTACGAGCAGTACTTC	CASSVGLETFYEQYF
NA	13	TRBV11-2	NA	TRBJ2-7	TGTGCCAGCAGTTTATCCGACCGGTACGAGCAGTACTTC	CASSLSDRYEQYF
NA	15	TRBV2	NA	TRBJ1-1	TGTGCCAGCAGCGCGCCCCCGGGGGCGAACACTGAAGCTTTCTTT	CASSAPPGANTEAFF
NA	16	TRBV5-1	NA	TRBJ1-4	TGCGCCAGCAGCTCGGGACCCTTTAGCCTTAATGAAAAACTGTTTTTT	CASSSGPFSLNEKLFF
NA	16	TRBV10-3	TRBD2	TRBJ2-7	TGTGCCATCAGTGAAACTAGCGGGAGGCAATTGTACGAGCAGTACTTC	CAISETSGRQLYEQYF
NA	16	TRBV19	NA	TRBJ1-5	TGTGCCAGTAGTATACTTAGGGGAATTAGCAATCAGCCCCAGCATTTT	CASSILRGISNQPQHF
NA	16	TRBV19	NA	TRBJ2-2	TGTGCCAGTAGTCTCCCGGGACTTTCGAACACCGGGGAGCTGTTTTTT	CASSLPGLSNTGELFF
NA	13	TRBV19	NA	TRBJ1-2	TGTGCCAGTACCCACGGGGGCGGCTATGGCTACACCTTC	CASTHGGGYGYTF
NA	13	TRBV29-1	NA	TRBJ2-7	TGCAGCGTTGGCCGGGACAAGAGGGACGAGCAGTACTTC	CSVGRDKRDEQYF
once	17	TRBV7-6	TRBD2	TRBJ2-2	TGTGCCAGCAGCTTAGTACTAGCGGAAGTGAACACCGGGGAGCTGTTTTTT	CASSLVLAEVNTGELFF
once	16	TRBV7-9	TRBD1	TRBJ1-1	TGTGCCAGCAGCTTAGGGAAGGACAGGGTGAGGACTGAAGCTTTCTTT	CASSLGKDRVRTEAFF
NA	13	TRBV2	TRBD1	TRBJ2-1	TGTGCCAGCAGTCTGACAGGGGGCAATGAGCAGTTCTTC	CASSLTGGNEQFF
NA	15	TRBV11-3	NA	TRBJ2-2	TGTGCCAGCAGCTTATTCGCATCGAGGACCGGGGAGCTGTTTTTT	CASSLFASRTGELFF
NA	18	TRBV27	TRBD1	TRBJ2-7	TGTGCCAGCAGTTTATCATATCCCTCAAGGGGACAGGGGAACGAGCAGTACTTC	CASSLSYPSRGQGNEQYF
NA	14	TRBV11-2	TRBD2	TRBJ2-1	TGTGCCAGCAGCAAAGAGCGGGAGGGAGGGGAGCAGTTCTTC	CASSKEREGGEQFF
NA	16	TRBV19	TRBD1	TRBJ1-2	TGTGCCAGTAGTGAAAGAACCTACGGTGGGACAGGTGGCTACACCTTC	CASSERTYGGTGGYTF
NA	12	TRBV29-1	NA	TRBJ2-1	TGCAGCGTTGAAAGGAGAGGTACCGAGCAGTTCTTC	CSVERRGTEQFF
few	14	TRBV25-1	NA	TRBJ1-5	TGTGCCAGCAGTCCCCCAGGGGTTGATCAGCCCCAGCATTTT	CASSPPGVDQPQHF
NA	12	TRBV30	NA	TRBJ1-1	TGTGCCTGGATAAAGGGGATAGGACAAGCTTTCTTT	CAWIKGIGQAFF
NA	17	TRBV11-2	TRBD2	TRBJ2-3	TGTGCCAGCAGCCGCCGAGTACTAGCGGGGACCACAGATACGCAGTATTTT	CASSRRVLAGTTDTQYF
NA	16	TRBV6-1	TRBD2	TRBJ2-1	TGTGCCAGCAGTGACTTTCTAGCGGGAGGTCGGGATGAGCAGTTCTTC	CASSDFLAGGRDEQFF
NA	16	TRBV7-9	NA	TRBJ1-5	TGTGCCAGCAGCTTAGAGGTCGGGGTGAGCAATCAGCCCCAGCATTTT	CASSLEVGVSNQPQHF
NA	13	TRBV7-9	NA	TRBJ1-1	TGTGCCAGCAGCCCCCTTTGGAACACTGAAGCTTTCTTT	CASSPLWNTEAFF
NA	13	TRBV15	TRBD1	TRBJ2-7	TGTGCCACCAGCACCCAGGGGGCCCACGAGCAGTACTTC	CATSTQGAHEQYF
NA	13	TRBV4-1	NA	TRBJ2-5	TGCGCCAGCAGCCAAGGGGTAGTAGAGACCCAGTACTTC	CASSQGVVETQYF
once	16	TRBV5-1	TRBD2	TRBJ2-2	TGCGCCAGCAGCCTGGGACTAGCGGGAGTGACCGGGGAGCTGTTTTTT	CASSLGLAGVTGELFF
NA	13	TRBV29-1	TRBD1	TRBJ2-7	TGCAGCGTCTCGGACAGGGGAGGGAACGAGCAGTACTTC	CSVSDRGGNEQYF
NA	13	TRBV5-1	NA	TRBJ2-1	TGCGCCAGCAACACGGGAGTGGGCAATGAGCAGTTCTTC	CASNTGVGNEQFF
NA	15	TRBV29-1	NA	TRBJ2-3	TGCAGCGTTTCCTTCGTAAAACCTCGCACAGATACGCAGTATTTT	CSVSFVKPRTDTQYF
NA	14	TRBV19	TRBD1	TRBJ1-2	TGTGCCAGTAGTCCTCGTGGCAGGGGGAGTGGCTACACCTTC	CASSPRGRGSGYTF
NA	11	TRBV28	NA	TRBJ1-1	TGTGCCGCCCGACAGAACACTGAAGCTTTCTTT	CAARQNTEAFF